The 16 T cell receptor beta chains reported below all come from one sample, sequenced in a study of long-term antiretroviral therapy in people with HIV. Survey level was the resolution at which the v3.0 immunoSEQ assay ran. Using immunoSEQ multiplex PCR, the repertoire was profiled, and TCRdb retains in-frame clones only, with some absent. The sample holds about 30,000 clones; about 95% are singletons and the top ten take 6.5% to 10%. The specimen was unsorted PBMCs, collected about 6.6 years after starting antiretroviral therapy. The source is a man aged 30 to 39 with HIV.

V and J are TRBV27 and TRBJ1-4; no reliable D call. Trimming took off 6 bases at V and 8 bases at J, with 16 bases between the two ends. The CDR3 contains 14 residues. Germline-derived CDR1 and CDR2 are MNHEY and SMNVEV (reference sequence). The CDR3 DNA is TGTGCCAGCAGGCGGTCGAGTGGGTACGAAAAACTGTTTTTT. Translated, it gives CASRRSSGYEKLFF.

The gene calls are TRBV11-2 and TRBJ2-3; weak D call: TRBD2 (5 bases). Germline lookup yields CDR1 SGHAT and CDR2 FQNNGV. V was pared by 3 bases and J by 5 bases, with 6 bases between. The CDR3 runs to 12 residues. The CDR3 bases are TGTGCCAGCAGCTTCGCGGGAGATACGCAGTATTTT. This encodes CASSFAGDTQYF. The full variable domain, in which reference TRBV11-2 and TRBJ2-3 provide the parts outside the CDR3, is EAGVAQSPRYKIIEKRQSVAFWCNPISGHATLYWYQQILGQGPKLLIQFQNNGVVDDSQLPKDRFSAERLKGVDSTLKIQPAKLEDSAVYLCASSFAGDTQYFGPGTRLTVL.

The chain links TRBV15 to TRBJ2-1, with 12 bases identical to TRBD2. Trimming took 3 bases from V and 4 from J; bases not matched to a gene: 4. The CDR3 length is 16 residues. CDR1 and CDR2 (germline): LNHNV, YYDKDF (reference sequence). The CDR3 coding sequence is TGTGCCACCAGCAGTTCGCTAGCGGGAGGGTACAATGAGCAGTTCTTC. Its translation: CATSSSLAGGYNEQFF. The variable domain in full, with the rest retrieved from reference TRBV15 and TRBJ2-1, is DAMVIQNPRYQVTQFGKPVTLSCSQTLNHNVMYWYQQKSSQAPKLLFHYYDKDFNNEADTPDNFQSRRPNTSFCFLDIRSPGLGDTAMYLCATSSSLAGGYNEQFFGPGTRLTVL.

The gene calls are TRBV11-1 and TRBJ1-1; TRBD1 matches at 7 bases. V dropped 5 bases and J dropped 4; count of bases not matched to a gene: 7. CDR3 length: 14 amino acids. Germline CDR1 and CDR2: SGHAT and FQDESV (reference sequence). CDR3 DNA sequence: TGTGCCAGCAGCGAAGACAGGGCTCCCACTGAAGCTTTCTTT. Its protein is CASSEDRAPTEAFF. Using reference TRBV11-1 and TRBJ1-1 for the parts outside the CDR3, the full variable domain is EAEVAQSPRYKITEKSQAVAFWCDPISGHATLYWYRQILGQGPELLVQFQDESVVDDSQLPKDRFSAERLKGVDSTLKIQPAELGDSAMYLCASSEDRAPTEAFFGQGTRLTVV.

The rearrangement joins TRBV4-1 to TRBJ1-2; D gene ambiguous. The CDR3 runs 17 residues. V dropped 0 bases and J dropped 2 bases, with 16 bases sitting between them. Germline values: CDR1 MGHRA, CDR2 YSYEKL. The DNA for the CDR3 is TGCGCCAGCAGCCAAGATCTAAGGCCGTCGGCAAACTATGGCTACACCTTC. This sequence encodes CASSQDLRPSANYGYTF.

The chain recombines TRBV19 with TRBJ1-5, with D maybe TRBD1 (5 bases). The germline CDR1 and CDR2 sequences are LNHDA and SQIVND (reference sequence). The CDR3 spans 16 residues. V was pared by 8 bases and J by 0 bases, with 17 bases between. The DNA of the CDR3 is TGTGCCAGTGCCCCCCTCGGGGCCCGTAGCAATCAGCCCCAGCATTTT. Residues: CASAPLGARSNQPQHF.

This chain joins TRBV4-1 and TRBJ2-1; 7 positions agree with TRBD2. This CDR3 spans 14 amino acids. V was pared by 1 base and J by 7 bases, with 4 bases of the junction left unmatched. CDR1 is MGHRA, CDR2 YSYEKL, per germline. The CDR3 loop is CASSQVGRWNEQFF. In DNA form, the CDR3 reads TGCGCCAGCAGCCAAGTCGGGAGGTGGAATGAGCAGTTCTTC.

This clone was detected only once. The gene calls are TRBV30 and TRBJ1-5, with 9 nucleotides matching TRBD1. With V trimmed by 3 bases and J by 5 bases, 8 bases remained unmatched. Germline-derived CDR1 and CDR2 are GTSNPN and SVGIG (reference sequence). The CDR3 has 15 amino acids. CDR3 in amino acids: CAWSADRGLHQPQHF. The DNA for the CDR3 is TGTGCCTGGAGCGCGGACAGGGGCCTTCATCAGCCCCAGCATTTT.

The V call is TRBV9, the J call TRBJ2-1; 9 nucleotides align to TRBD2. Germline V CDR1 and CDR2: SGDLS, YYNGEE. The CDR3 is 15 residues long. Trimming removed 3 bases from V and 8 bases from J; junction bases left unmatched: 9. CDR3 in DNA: TGTGCCAGCAGCGCTTCCGGGACTAGCTCCCATGAGCAGTTCTTC. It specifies CASSASGTSSHEQFF. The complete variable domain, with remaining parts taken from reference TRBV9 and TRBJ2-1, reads DSGVTQTPKHLITATGQRVTLRCSPRSGDLSVYWYQQSLDQGLQFLIQYYNGEERAKGNILERFSAQQFPDLHSELNLSSLELGDSALYFCASSASGTSSHEQFFGPGTRLTVL.

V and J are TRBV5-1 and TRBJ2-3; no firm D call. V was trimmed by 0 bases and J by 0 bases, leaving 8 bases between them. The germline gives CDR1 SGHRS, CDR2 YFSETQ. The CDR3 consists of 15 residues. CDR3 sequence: CASSLGYASTDTQYF. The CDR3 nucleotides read TGCGCCAGCAGCTTGGGCTACGCAAGCACAGATACGCAGTATTTT. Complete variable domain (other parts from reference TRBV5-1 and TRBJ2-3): KAGVTQTPRYLIKTRGQQVTLSCSPISGHRSVSWYQQTPGQGLQFLFEYFSETQRNKGNFPGRFSGRQFSNSRSEMNVSTLELGDSALYLCASSLGYASTDTQYFGPGTRLTVL.

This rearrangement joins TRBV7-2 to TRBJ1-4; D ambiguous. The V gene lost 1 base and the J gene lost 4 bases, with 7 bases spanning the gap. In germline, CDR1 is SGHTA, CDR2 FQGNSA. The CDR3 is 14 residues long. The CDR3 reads CASSLGPINEKLFF. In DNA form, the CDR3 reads TGTGCCAGCAGCTTAGGACCGATTAATGAAAAACTGTTTTTT.

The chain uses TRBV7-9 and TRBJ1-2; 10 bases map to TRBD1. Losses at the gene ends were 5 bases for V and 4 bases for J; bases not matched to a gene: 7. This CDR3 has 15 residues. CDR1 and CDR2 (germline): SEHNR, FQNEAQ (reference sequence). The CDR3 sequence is CASSPTRTGGYGYTF. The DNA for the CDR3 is TGTGCCAGCAGCCCCACCCGGACAGGGGGCTATGGCTACACCTTC.

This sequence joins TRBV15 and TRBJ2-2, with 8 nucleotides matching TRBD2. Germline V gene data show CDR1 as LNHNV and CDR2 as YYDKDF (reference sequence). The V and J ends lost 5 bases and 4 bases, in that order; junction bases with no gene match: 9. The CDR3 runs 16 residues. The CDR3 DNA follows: TGTGCCACCAGCCTAAATAGCGGGGCCAGCACCGGGGAGCTGTTTTTT. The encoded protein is CATSLNSGASTGELFF. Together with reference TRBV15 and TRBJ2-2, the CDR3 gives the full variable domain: DAMVIQNPRYQVTQFGKPVTLSCSQTLNHNVMYWYQQKSSQAPKLLFHYYDKDFNNEADTPDNFQSRRPNTSFCFLDIRSPGLGDTAMYLCATSLNSGASTGELFFGEGSRLTVL.

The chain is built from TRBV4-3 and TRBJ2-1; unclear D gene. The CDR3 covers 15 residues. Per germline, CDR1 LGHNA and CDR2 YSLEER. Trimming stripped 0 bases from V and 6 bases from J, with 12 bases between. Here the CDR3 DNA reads TGCGCCAGCAGCCAAGATCGCACGGCGGTCAATGAGCAGTTCTTC. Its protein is CASSQDRTAVNEQFF.

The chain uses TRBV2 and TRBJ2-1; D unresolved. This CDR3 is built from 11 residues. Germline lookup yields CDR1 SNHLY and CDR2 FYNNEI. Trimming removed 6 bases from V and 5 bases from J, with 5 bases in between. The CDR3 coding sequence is TGTGCCAGCAGCCAAAACAATGAGCAGTTCTTC. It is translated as CASSQNNEQFF.

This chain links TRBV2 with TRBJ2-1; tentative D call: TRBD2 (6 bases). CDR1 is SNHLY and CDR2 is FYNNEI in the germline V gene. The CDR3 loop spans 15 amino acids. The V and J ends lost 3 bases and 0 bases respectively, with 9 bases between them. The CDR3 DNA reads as TGTGCCAGCAGTGAGGGGAGGACCTCCTACAATGAGCAGTTCTTC. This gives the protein CASSEGRTSYNEQFF.